What follows is one TCR beta chain and its context. Its antigen remains unknown. Amplification used 60 Vbeta primers and 13 Jbeta primers. Sequencing was performed with immunoSEQ multiplex PCR; in TCRdb, only in-frame clones are kept and a portion is missing. The sample shows more than 85,000 clones, 65% to 80% of them seen only once. The entry originates in a study of cytomegalovirus exposure and HLA in healthy donors. Overall study findings and caveats: Researchers reported that a few CMV-associated chains were confirmed in vitro as CMV antigen-specific. A later analysis linked a missense DCLRE1C variant to TCR beta V- and J-gene trimming.

Deletions cut 0 bases from V and 8 bases from J, with 11 bases between. CDR1 and CDR2 (germline): PRHDT, FYEKMQ (reference sequence). CDR3 size: 14 residues. The sequenced material came from PBMCs. This chain uses TRBV13 with TRBJ2-1; a weak D match, TRBD1 (5 bases). The TCR was taken from a man younger than 45 in good health and CMV-seropositive. The CDR3 protein is CASSLGLAGHEQFF. Written as DNA, the CDR3 is TGTGCCAGCAGCTTAGGACTCGCAGGGCATGAGCAGTTCTTC.